These 25 T cell receptor beta chains share one sample of origin, sequenced in a study of shared clonotypes between healthy human individuals. Produced via immunoSEQ multiplex PCR; TCRdb's table is partial and in-frame only. The table has 2 million or so clones, roughly 94% seen once; the top ten hold 0.1% to 0.15%. The sample comprised naive CD4+ T cells sorted from blood. Stated subset: CD45RA+ positively selected. These receptors were collected from a young man in good health.

This chain connects TRBV7-3 to TRBJ1-1, with D hard to call. The germline V gene encodes CDR1 SGHTA and CDR2 FQGTGA. The CDR3 covers 13 residues. With 2 bases removed from V and 3 bases from J, the gap between germline ends came to 7 bases. The CDR3 is CASSLEAHTEAFF. The CDR3 DNA reads TGTGCCAGCAGCTTAGAGGCCCACACTGAAGCTTTCTTT.

The CDR3 spells CARSLERWPASEQFF. The DNA for the CDR3 is TGTGCCAGAAGCTTGGAGAGATGGCCAGCTAGTGAGCAGTTCTTC. The gene calls are TRBV5-3 and TRBJ2-1; D gene unclear. TRBV5-3 is sorted into the ORF group, with uncertain function. V was trimmed by 0 bases and J by 9 bases, leaving 16 bases between them. The CDR3 has 15 residues.

The chain joins TRBV5-1 to TRBJ2-6, with a weak D call TRBD1 (5 bases). CDR3 length equals 17 residues. Germline assignment: CDR1 SGHRS and CDR2 YFSETQ. V was shortened by 1 base and J by 4 bases, with 15 bases between the two germline ends. CDR3 amino acids: CASSLRGATSGANVLTF. The CDR3 DNA follows: TGCGCCAGCAGCTTGAGGGGTGCCACCTCAGGGGCCAACGTCCTGACTTTC.

This chain joins TRBV30 and TRBJ2-7, with D possibly being TRBD2 (5 bases). This CDR3 has 14 residues. The germline V gene has CDR1 GTSNPN and CDR2 SVGIG (reference sequence). V was pared by 2 bases and J by 3 bases, with 14 bases between. The CDR3 DNA sequence: TGTGCCTGGAGTACCGGGATTTACCTCTACGAGCAGTACTTC. It translates to CAWSTGIYLYEQYF. Combining the CDR3 with reference TRBV30 and TRBJ2-7 gives the whole variable domain SQTIHQWPATLVQPVGSPLSLECTVEGTSNPNLYWYRQAAGRGLQLLFYSVGIGQISSEVPQNLSASRPQDRQFILSSKKLLLSDSGFYLCAWSTGIYLYEQYFGPGTRLTVT.

This chain uses TRBV5-1 with TRBJ2-7; D remains ambiguous. Germline assignment: CDR1 SGHRS and CDR2 YFSETQ. The CDR3 is 14 amino acids. The V gene lost 4 bases and the J gene lost 5 bases, with 16 bases spanning the gap. CDR3 DNA sequence: TGCGCCAGCAGCCCTTTGGCTCCAAGGGACGAGCAGTACTTC. Protein sequence: CASSPLAPRDEQYF.

To note about this clone: Additional DNA sequences in this sample encode the identical CDR3. J is TRBJ1-6 and V is TRBV27; no definite D call. Per the germline V gene, CDR1 is MNHEY and CDR2 is SMNVEV (reference sequence). The CDR3 contains 15 residues. V lost 4 bases and J 1 base, leaving 8 bases between the germline ends. The CDR3 DNA is TGTGCCAGCAGTTCGCGACAATCCTATAATTCACCCCTCCACTTT. This codes for CASSSRQSYNSPLHF.

The rearrangement uses TRBV10-3 and TRBJ2-5; possibly TRBD2 for D (6 bases). The CDR3 extends over 12 amino acids. The germline gives CDR1 ENHRY, CDR2 SYGVKD. V was trimmed by 6 bases and J by 1 base, leaving 6 bases between them. This chain's CDR3 is CAIRGLQETQYF. The CDR3 region has the DNA TGTGCCATCAGGGGACTCCAAGAGACCCAGTACTTC.

This chain uses TRBV7-2 with TRBJ2-5; D unclear. Germline lookup yields CDR1 SGHTA and CDR2 FQGNSA. V shed 1 base and J shed 5 bases, with 11 bases lying between them. The CDR3 is made up of 14 amino acids. CDR3 loop: CASSLGRRSETQYF. As DNA, the CDR3 is TGTGCCAGCAGCTTAGGCCGACGTAGTGAGACCCAGTACTTC.

The chain is built from TRBV4-3 and TRBJ2-4, with TRBD1 identical over 9 bases. This CDR3 is 14 amino acids long. In germline, CDR1 is LGHNA, CDR2 YSLEER. V was clipped by 3 bases and J by 6 bases; unmatched bases: 3. The DNA of the CDR3 is TGCGCCAGCAGCCAGGGACAGGGAGCAAACATTCAGTACTTC. Translated: CASSQGQGANIQYF.

The V and J genes are TRBV5-1 and TRBJ2-2, with 8 bases lining up with TRBD2. The CDR3 has 14 amino acids. V shed 0 bases, J shed 5 bases, and the junction held 0 bases outside the gene matches. Germline V CDR1 and CDR2: SGHRS, YFSETQ. The CDR3: CASSLGLATGELFF. CDR3 DNA: TGCGCCAGCAGCTTGGGACTAGCGACCGGGGAGCTGTTTTTT.

The genes are TRBV19 and TRBJ1-1; weak D call: TRBD1 (6 bases). Trimming removed 5 bases at V and 4 bases at J, with 23 bases between. The CDR3 is 17 amino acids. The germline gives CDR1 LNHDA, CDR2 SQIVND (reference sequence). The CDR3 sequence is CASSPALRRGAGTEAFF. The CDR3 DNA reads as TGTGCCAGTAGTCCAGCCCTGAGGAGGGGGGCTGGCACTGAAGCTTTCTTT.

V usage is TRBV11-1 and J usage is TRBJ2-5; D is undetermined. Germline assignment: CDR1 SGHAT and CDR2 FQDESV (reference sequence). Deletions cut 5 bases from V and 1 base from J, with 23 bases between. The CDR3 extends over 18 amino acids. The CDR3 nucleotides are TGTGCCAGCAGCCAATGGGTCCCCCGAACTGCACCCCAAGAGACCCAGTACTTC. It is translated as CASSQWVPRTAPQETQYF. The entire variable domain, with the rest obtained from reference TRBV11-1 and TRBJ2-5, is as follows: EAEVAQSPRYKITEKSQAVAFWCDPISGHATLYWYRQILGQGPELLVQFQDESVVDDSQLPKDRFSAERLKGVDSTLKIQPAELGDSAMYLCASSQWVPRTAPQETQYFGPGTRLLVL.

The V and J genes are TRBV28 and TRBJ1-2, with TRBD1 matching over 7 bases. Per germline, CDR1 MDHEN and CDR2 SYDVKM. This CDR3 has 15 amino acids. J gave up 4 bases and V 4 bases, and 9 bases lay outside the gene matches. The CDR3 nucleotides are TGTGCCAGCAGTTCCCACCCGGGACAGAGCTATGGCTACACCTTC. It translates to CASSSHPGQSYGYTF.

This sequence joins TRBV7-2 and TRBJ1-5; possible D gene TRBD1, 5 bases. The CDR3 sequence is 16 residues long. Germline CDR1 SGHTA, CDR2 FQGNSA. V was trimmed by 1 base and J by 0 bases, leaving 10 bases between them. The CDR3 is CASSLGQFLSNQPQHF. As DNA, the CDR3 is TGTGCCAGCAGCTTAGGACAGTTCCTTAGCAATCAGCCCCAGCATTTT.

Points on this clone: The sample holds other DNA sequences that translate to the same CDR3. This chain connects TRBV10-2 to TRBJ2-7; no clear D. Between the trimmed V and J ends, which lost 8 bases and 0 bases, there was a span of 8 bases. The CDR3 covers 12 residues. CDR1 is WSHSY, CDR2 SAAADI, per germline. Here the CDR3 DNA reads TGCGCCAGCTCGGCAGCCTCCTACGAGCAGTACTTC. Translation: CASSAASYEQYF.

This chain connects TRBV29-1 to TRBJ2-3, with 12 bases lining up with TRBD1. Germline assignment: CDR1 SQVTM and CDR2 ANQGSEA. The CDR3 is 14 amino acids. Trimming cost V 7 bases and J 5 bases; bases outside gene matches: 7. The chain's CDR3 is CSAGDRGLGDTQYF. In nucleotides, the CDR3 is TGCAGCGCTGGGGACAGGGGGCTTGGAGATACGCAGTATTTT.

The V and J genes are TRBV6-5 and TRBJ2-4; D ambiguous. The CDR3 runs to 15 residues. V shed 9 bases and J shed 0 bases, with 15 bases lying between them. Germline lookup yields CDR1 MNHEY and CDR2 SVGAGI. The CDR3 is CASNRGGSAKNIQYF. The CDR3 DNA sequence: TGTGCCAGTAACCGTGGCGGCTCAGCCAAAAACATTCAGTACTTC.

J is TRBJ2-2 and V is TRBV18; a weak D match, TRBD1 (6 bases). V lost 6 bases to trimming and J lost 4 bases, with 9 bases between them. This CDR3 has 13 residues. Germline CDR1 and CDR2: KGHSH and LQKENI. CDR3: CASSDRFTGELFF. CDR3 DNA: TGTGCCAGCTCGGACAGATTCACCGGGGAGCTGTTTTTT.

The rearrangement links TRBV11-2 to TRBJ2-1, with D uncertain. CDR1 and CDR2 from the germline V gene are SGHAT and FQNNGV. The CDR3 has 13 amino acids. Trimming removed 4 bases at V and 9 bases at J, with 13 bases between. The CDR3 reads CASSSPLRGEQFF. The CDR3 region has the DNA TGTGCCAGCAGCTCCCCTCTACGAGGTGAGCAGTTCTTC.

The chain recombines TRBV5-1 with TRBJ1-4; D perhaps matches TRBD1 (6 bases). Germline V gene data show CDR1 as SGHRS and CDR2 as YFSETQ. Trimming removed 0 bases from V and 2 bases from J, with 11 bases in between. The CDR3 runs to 16 residues. The CDR3 here is CASSLDPGGTNEKLFF. CDR3 DNA: TGCGCCAGCAGCTTGGACCCTGGGGGCACTAATGAAAAACTGTTTTTT. The full variable domain, its missing parts supplied by reference TRBV5-1 and TRBJ1-4, is KAGVTQTPRYLIKTRGQQVTLSCSPISGHRSVSWYQQTPGQGLQFLFEYFSETQRNKGNFPGRFSGRQFSNSRSEMNVSTLELGDSALYLCASSLDPGGTNEKLFFGSGTQLSVL.

This chain joins TRBV6-6 and TRBJ2-5; 9 bases line up with TRBD2. Looked up from germline, CDR1 is MNHNY and CDR2 is SVGAGI (reference sequence). V dropped 8 bases and J dropped 4; count of bases not matched to a gene: 14. This CDR3 has 16 residues. The CDR3: CASRPPAGGRGETQYF. DNA of the CDR3: TGTGCCAGCCGCCCCCCGGCCGGCGGGAGGGGAGAGACCCAGTACTTC.

The chain carries TRBV4-3 and TRBJ1-2, with no clear D. CDR3 length: 16 residues. Germline CDR1 and CDR2: LGHNA and YSLEER. Trimming pared 1 base from V and 4 bases from J, leaving 16 bases between. CDR3 in DNA: TGCGCCAGCAGCCAAGTACTGCAGTTGGTCGGCTATGGCTACACCTTC. Its translation is CASSQVLQLVGYGYTF.

The chain recombines TRBV28 with TRBJ2-7, with 7 bases that match TRBD1. The CDR3 is 13 amino acids. V was pared by 5 bases and J by 2 bases, with 3 bases of the junction left unmatched. Germline CDR1 is MDHEN and CDR2 is SYDVKM. CDR3 bases: TGTGCCAGCAGTAATGGACAGGCCTACGAGCAGTACTTC. It translates to CASSNGQAYEQYF.

In its sample, this clone was seen once. V is TRBV5-1 and J is TRBJ2-1; D is perhaps TRBD1 (6 bases). V dropped 3 bases and J dropped 5 bases, with 12 bases sitting between them. In germline, CDR1 is SGHRS, CDR2 YFSETQ. CDR3 length: 14 amino acids. The CDR3 DNA reads as TGCGCCAGCAGCTCTTCGGACAGCAACAATGAGCAGTTCTTC. Translating gives CASSSSDSNNEQFF.

The J gene is TRBJ1-2, the V gene TRBV10-2; TRBD1 is a possible D gene (6 bases). The V end lost 3 bases, the J end lost 2 bases, and 19 bases lay between the germline ends. From germline, CDR1 is WSHSY and CDR2 SAAADI. CDR3 length: 17 amino acids. The CDR3 region is CASSDRIRGTGNYGYTF. The CDR3 DNA reads as TGCGCCAGCAGTGATCGAATCCGAGGTACAGGGAACTATGGCTACACCTTC.